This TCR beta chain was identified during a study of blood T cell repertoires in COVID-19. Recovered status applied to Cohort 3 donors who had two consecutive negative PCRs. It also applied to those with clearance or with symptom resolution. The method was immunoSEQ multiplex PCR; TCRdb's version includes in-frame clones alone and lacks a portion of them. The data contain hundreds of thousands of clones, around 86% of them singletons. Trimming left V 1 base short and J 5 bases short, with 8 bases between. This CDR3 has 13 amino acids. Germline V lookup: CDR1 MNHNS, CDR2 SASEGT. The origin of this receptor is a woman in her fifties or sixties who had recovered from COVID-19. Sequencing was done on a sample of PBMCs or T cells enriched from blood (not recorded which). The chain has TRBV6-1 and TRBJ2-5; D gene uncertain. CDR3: CASSEVVEETQYF. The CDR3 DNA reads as TGTGCCAGCAGTGAAGTAGTGGAGGAGACCCAGTACTTC.